These 17 T cell receptor beta chains were all obtained from the same sample, sequenced in a study of beta chain features in type 1 diabetes. Notes on the study in general: Moderately but significantly shorter TCRB CDR3s were found in Type 1 diabetes patients in all four CD4+ subsets.

The whole isolated RNA underwent reverse transcription, so sequencing captured expressed TCRB transcripts. TCRdb's table, derived via immunoSEQ multiplex PCR, lists solely in-frame clones and lacks some. The table shows 500,000 to 850,000 clones, with over 12% occurring only once. No antigen has been assigned to these receptors. What was sequenced was naive CD4+ T cells from blood. The receptors originated from a man between 18 and 35 years old with type 1 diabetes.

V gene TRBV29-1 combines with J gene TRBJ1-5, with no clear D. Germline values: CDR1 SQVTM, CDR2 ANQGSEA. V was shortened by 4 bases and J by 1 base, with 8 bases between the two germline ends. CDR3 length: 13 amino acids. CDR3 in DNA: TGCAGCGTTGTGGGCTCGAGCAATCAGCCCCAGCATTTT. It specifies CSVVGSSNQPQHF.

DNA of the CDR3: TGCGCCAGCAATGGGGGGCCGGGTGAAAAACTGTTTTTT. This gives the protein CASNGGPGEKLFF. V usage is TRBV5-1 and J usage is TRBJ1-4; TRBD1 might be the D (6 bases). Germline V gene lookup returns CDR1 SGHRS and CDR2 YFSETQ. The CDR3 totals 13 residues. V lost 6 bases to trimming and J lost 7 bases, with 13 bases between them.

The gene calls are TRBV18 and TRBJ2-7; 8 bases are shared with TRBD1. The CDR3 runs to 15 residues. The germline V gene has CDR1 KGHSH and CDR2 LQKENI. With V trimmed by 3 bases and J by 3 bases, 7 bases remained unmatched. The DNA of the CDR3 is TGTGCCAGCTCACCCCGCGGACAGGGTAGCTACGAGCAGTACTTC. Its protein product is CASSPRGQGSYEQYF.

J is TRBJ2-1 and V is TRBV7-2; 12 positions agree with TRBD2. The CDR3 totals 15 residues. Unmatched junction bases numbered 3, after V lost 1 base and J lost 8 bases. Germline loops: CDR1 SGHTA, CDR2 FQGNSA. CDR3 nucleotides: TGTGCCAGCAGCTTAGGGACTAGCGGGGTGTATGAGCAGTTCTTC. Its translation is CASSLGTSGVYEQFF. Full variable domain (rest looked up from reference TRBV7-2 and TRBJ2-1): GAGVSQSPSNKVTEKGKDVELRCDPISGHTALYWYRQSLGQGLEFLIYFQGNSAPDKSGLPSDRFSAERTGGSVSTLTIQRTQQEDSAVYLCASSLGTSGVYEQFFGPGTRLTVL.

The V and J genes are TRBV14 and TRBJ2-7; D gene uncertain. Trimming pared 0 bases from V and 9 bases from J, leaving 12 bases between. The CDR3 loop spans 13 amino acids. Germline V gene data show CDR1 as SGHDN and CDR2 as FVKESK. CDR3 residues: CASSQEYRSGQYF. As DNA, the CDR3 is TGTGCCAGCAGCCAAGAGTACCGTTCAGGGCAGTACTTC.

The chain is built from TRBV27 and TRBJ2-1, with D tentatively TRBD2 (6 bases). Trimming cost V 5 bases and J 8 bases, with 16 bases left between them. The CDR3 has 14 residues. Germline V gene sequence: CDR1 MNHEY, CDR2 SMNVEV (reference sequence). CDR3 protein: CASSTRRGTDEQFF. CDR3 in DNA: TGTGCCAGCAGTACTAGGCGGGGTACGGATGAGCAGTTCTTC.

This clone was seen a few times. At one of its ends the junction is not consistent with the germline gene, which may arise from a read error. The chain recombines TRBV6-5 with TRBJ2-7; TRBD1 matches 8 bases. The CDR3 length is 11 residues. CDR1 is MNHEY, CDR2 SVGAGI, per germline. The CDR3 reads CASSLNRDRTF. Written as DNA, the CDR3 is TGTGCCAGCAGTTTAAACCGGGACAGGACGTTC.

The table lists this clone with a few counts. J is TRBJ2-1 and V is TRBV5-1, with D maybe TRBD2 (6 bases). Trimming took off 6 bases at V and 5 bases at J, with 12 bases between the two ends. CDR3 length: 13 amino acids. The germline gives CDR1 SGHRS, CDR2 YFSETQ. The CDR3 DNA follows: TGCGCCAGCAAAGTAGCGGTTAACAATGAGCAGTTCTTC. Amino acid sequence: CASKVAVNNEQFF.

V and J are TRBV21-1 and TRBJ2-7; TRBD1, the table's D call, lacks a check against the DNA. TRBV21-1 is given as a pseudogene. This CDR3 spans 15 amino acids. The CDR3 here is CASSNKDRGPYEQYF. The CDR3 DNA follows: TGTGCCAGCAGCAACAAGGACAGGGGGCCCTACGAGCAGTACTTC.

This chain joins TRBV10-3 and TRBJ2-7, with TRBD1 matching 8 bases. V dropped 3 bases and J dropped 2; count of bases not matched to a gene: 12. From germline, CDR1 is ENHRY and CDR2 SYGVKD. CDR3 size: 17 residues. In nucleotides, the CDR3 is TGTGCCATCAGTGACCAACTACCCCCACAGGGGGCCTACGAGCAGTACTTC. The encoded protein is CAISDQLPPQGAYEQYF.

The table lists this clone with a few counts. The chain links TRBV30 to TRBJ1-5, with D possibly matching TRBD1 (5 bases). CDR3 length equals 15 residues. Germline loops: CDR1 GTSNPN, CDR2 SVGIG (reference sequence). V gave up 2 bases and J gave up 7 bases, with 18 bases separating them. In DNA, the CDR3 is TGTGCCTGGAGTTCAGACACCAACCAGGGACAGCCCCAGCATTTT. Its translation is CAWSSDTNQGQPQHF.

This clone turned up a few times. The V gene is TRBV29-1, the J gene TRBJ2-7; no clear D. The V gene's germline CDR1 is SQVTM and CDR2 ANQGSEA. V was pared by 5 bases and J by 5 bases, with 7 bases between. The CDR3 length is 10 residues. The CDR3 here is CSVRSDEQYF. The CDR3 DNA follows: TGCAGCGTTCGTTCGGACGAGCAGTACTTC.

The rearrangement uses TRBV28 and TRBJ1-2, with 8 bases identical to TRBD1. The junction had 15 bases not matched to a gene; V was cut back by 7 bases and J by 5 bases. The germline V gene encodes CDR1 MDHEN and CDR2 SYDVKM. The CDR3 is made up of 16 amino acids. CDR3 in DNA: TGTGCCAGCAACCGCTCCGGGACAGGCGGCCCATATGGCTACACCTTC. Protein sequence: CASNRSGTGGPYGYTF.

The chain carries TRBV4-3 and TRBJ1-5, with D hard to call. Germline V gives CDR1 LGHNA, CDR2 YSLEER. V lost 0 bases and J lost 7, with 13 bases in between. The CDR3 sequence is 15 residues long. CDR3 residues: CASSQDMDSRQPQHF. The CDR3 DNA follows: TGCGCCAGCAGCCAAGATATGGACTCGAGACAGCCCCAGCATTTT.

The J gene is TRBJ1-1, the V gene TRBV6-5, with D unresolved. The length of the CDR3 is 13 residues. Germline CDR1 and CDR2: MNHEY and SVGAGI. V was clipped by 7 bases and J by 3 bases, with 12 bases between them. The CDR3 protein is CASIENIYTEAFF. DNA for the CDR3: TGTGCCAGCATTGAGAACATTTACACTGAAGCTTTCTTT.

This clone has more than one count but fewer than ten. This rearrangement joins TRBV19 to TRBJ1-2, with D unclear. CDR3 length: 11 amino acids. Germline CDR1 LNHDA, CDR2 SQIVND (reference sequence). The ends were cut back, 5 bases at V and 0 bases at J, with 1 base in the middle. For the CDR3, the DNA is TGTGCCAGTAGTCCTAACTATGGCTACACCTTC. It yields the protein CASSPNYGYTF. The variable domain in full, with the rest retrieved from reference TRBV19 and TRBJ1-2, is DGGITQSPKYLFRKEGQNVTLSCEQNLNHDAMYWYRQDPGQGLRLIYYSQIVNDFQKGDIAEGYSVSREKKESFPLTVTSAQKNPTAFYLCASSPNYGYTFGSGTRLTVV.

There are a few counts of this clone. The chain is built from TRBV19 and TRBJ2-7; the match to TRBD2 covers 10 bases. Germline V lookup: CDR1 LNHDA, CDR2 SQIVND (reference sequence). This CDR3 is 15 amino acids long. J was trimmed by 2 bases and V by 5 bases; bases with no gene match: 6. The CDR3 coding sequence is TGTGCCAGTAGTGGAAGGACTAGCGGTGCCTACGAGCAGTACTTC. This gives the protein CASSGRTSGAYEQYF.